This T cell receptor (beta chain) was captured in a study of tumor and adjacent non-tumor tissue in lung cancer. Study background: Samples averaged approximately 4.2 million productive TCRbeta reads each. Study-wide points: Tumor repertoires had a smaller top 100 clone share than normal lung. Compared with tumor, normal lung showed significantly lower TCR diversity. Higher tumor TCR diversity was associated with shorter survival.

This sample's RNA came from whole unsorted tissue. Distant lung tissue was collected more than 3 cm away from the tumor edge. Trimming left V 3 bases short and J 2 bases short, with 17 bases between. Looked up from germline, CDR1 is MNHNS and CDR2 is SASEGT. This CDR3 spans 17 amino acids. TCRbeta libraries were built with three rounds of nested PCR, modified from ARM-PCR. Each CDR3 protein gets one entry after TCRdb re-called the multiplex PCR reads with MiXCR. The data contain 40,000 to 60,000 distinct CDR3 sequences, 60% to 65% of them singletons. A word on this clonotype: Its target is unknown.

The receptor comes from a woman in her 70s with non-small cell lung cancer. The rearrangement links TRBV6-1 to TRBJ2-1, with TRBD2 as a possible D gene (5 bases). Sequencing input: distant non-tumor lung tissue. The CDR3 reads CASSDAANGNPYNEQFF. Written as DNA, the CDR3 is TGTGCCAGCAGTGACGCGGCTAACGGGAACCCCTACAATGAGCAGTTCTTC.